In this sample, the clone carrying this T cell receptor (beta chain) turned up a few times. This specimen comes from a study of blood T cells in healthy people across ages. Germline values: CDR1 LGHNA, CDR2 YSLEER. V lost 4 bases and J lost 3, with 15 bases in between. This CDR3 has 15 amino acids. Then a second PCR, running roughly 6 to 12 cycles, was carried out with a sample-barcoded 5' primer and a J-beta primer mix. TCRdb re-analysed the 5' RACE reads in MiXCR, keeping a single row per CDR3 protein. The data contain 1.5 million or so distinct CDR3 sequences, 35% to 45% of them singletons. Sample: blood. The gene calls are TRBV4-3 and TRBJ1-1; no clear D. The receptor was derived from a woman in her late teens or twenties in good health. As DNA, the CDR3 is TGCGCCAGCAGCCGAGGGATAGGCGTGGACACTGAAGCTTTCTTT. Translating gives CASSRGIGVDTEAFF.